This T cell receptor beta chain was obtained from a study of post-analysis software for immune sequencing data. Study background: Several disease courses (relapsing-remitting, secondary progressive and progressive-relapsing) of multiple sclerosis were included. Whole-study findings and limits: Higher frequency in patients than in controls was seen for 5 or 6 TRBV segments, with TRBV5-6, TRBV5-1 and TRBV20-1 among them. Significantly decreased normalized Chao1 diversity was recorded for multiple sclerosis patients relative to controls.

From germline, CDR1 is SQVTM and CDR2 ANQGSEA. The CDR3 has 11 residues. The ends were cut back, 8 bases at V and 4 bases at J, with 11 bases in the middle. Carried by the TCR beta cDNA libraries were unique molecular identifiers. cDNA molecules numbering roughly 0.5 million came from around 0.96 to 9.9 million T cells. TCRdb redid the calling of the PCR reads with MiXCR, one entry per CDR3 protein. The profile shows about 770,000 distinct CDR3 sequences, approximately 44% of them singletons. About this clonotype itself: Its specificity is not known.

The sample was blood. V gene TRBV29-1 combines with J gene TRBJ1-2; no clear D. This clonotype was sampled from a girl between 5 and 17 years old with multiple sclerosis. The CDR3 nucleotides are TGCAGCTCGGAGTCTTCCTATGGCTACACCTTC. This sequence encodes CSSESSYGYTF.